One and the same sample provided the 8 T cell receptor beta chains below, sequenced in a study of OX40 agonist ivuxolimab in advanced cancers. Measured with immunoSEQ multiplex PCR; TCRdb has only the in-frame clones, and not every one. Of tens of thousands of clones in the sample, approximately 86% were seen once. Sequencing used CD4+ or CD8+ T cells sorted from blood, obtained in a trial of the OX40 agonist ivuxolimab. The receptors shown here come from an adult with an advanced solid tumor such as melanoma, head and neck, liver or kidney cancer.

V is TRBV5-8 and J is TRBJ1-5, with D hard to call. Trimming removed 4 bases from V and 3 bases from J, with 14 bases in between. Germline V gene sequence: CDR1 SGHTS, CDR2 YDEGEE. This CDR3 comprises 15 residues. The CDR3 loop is CASSRRGIFNQPQHF. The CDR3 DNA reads TGTGCCAGCAGCCGTCGTGGGATATTCAATCAGCCCCAGCATTTT. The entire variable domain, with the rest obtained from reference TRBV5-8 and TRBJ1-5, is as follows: EAGVTQSPTHLIKTRGQQATLRCSPISGHTSVYWYQQALGLGLQFLLWYDEGEERNRGNFPPRFSGRQFPNYSSELNVNALELEDSALYLCASSRRGIFNQPQHFGDGTRLSIL.

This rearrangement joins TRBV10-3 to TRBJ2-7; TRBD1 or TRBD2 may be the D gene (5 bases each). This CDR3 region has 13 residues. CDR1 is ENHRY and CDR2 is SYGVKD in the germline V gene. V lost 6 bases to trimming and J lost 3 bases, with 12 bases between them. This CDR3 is CAIRERGDYEQYF. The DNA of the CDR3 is TGTGCCATCAGAGAGAGAGGGGACTACGAGCAGTACTTC.

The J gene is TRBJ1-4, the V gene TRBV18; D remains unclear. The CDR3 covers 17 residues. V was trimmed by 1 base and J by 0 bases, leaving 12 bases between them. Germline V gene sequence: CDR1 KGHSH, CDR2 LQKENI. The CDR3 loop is CASSPLAPTATNEKLFF. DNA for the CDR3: TGTGCCAGCTCACCACTTGCGCCGACGGCAACTAATGAAAAACTGTTTTTT.

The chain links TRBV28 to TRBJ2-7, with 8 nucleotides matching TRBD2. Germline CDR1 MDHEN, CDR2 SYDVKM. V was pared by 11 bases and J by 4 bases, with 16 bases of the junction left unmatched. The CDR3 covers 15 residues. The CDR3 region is CASNGGVDIGYEQYF. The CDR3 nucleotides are TGTGCCTCCAACGGGGGGGTAGACATTGGTTACGAGCAGTACTTC.

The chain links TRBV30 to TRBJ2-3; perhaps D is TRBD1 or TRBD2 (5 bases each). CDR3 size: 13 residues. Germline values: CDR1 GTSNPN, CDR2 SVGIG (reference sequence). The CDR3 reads CAYGYGGTDTQYF. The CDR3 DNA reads TGTGCATATGGATATGGGGGAACAGATACGCAGTATTTT.

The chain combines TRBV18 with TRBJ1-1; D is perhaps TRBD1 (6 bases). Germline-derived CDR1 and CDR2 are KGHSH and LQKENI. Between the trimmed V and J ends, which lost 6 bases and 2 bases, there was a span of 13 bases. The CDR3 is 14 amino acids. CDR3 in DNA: TGTGCCAGCTCTAAGACAGGAGAAAACACTGAAGCTTTCTTT. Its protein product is CASSKTGENTEAFF.

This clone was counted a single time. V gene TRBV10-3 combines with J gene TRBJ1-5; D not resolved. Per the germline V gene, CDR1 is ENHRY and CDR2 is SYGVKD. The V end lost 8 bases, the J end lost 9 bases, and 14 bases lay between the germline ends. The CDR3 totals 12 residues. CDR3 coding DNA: TGTGCCATCCGAAGTCAGAACGGGCCCCAGCATTTT. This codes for CAIRSQNGPQHF.

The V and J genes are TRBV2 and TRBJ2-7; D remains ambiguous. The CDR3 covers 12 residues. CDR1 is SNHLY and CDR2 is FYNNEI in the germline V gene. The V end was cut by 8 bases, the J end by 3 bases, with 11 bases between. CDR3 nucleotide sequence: TGTGCCAGCGAACAACAAAGCTACGAGCAGTACTTC. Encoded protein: CASEQQSYEQYF.